Below are 13 T cell receptor beta chains sequenced from a single sample in a study of CD8+ T cells in alopecia areata. The authors extracted RNA and reverse transcribed it into cDNA as the sequencing template. Profiled with immunoSEQ multiplex PCR; TCRdb holds only in-frame clones, not every one. This table holds approximately 150,000 clones, around 62% found once. The source material was CD8+ T cells sorted from blood. The source is a human donor in good health.

The chain has TRBV29-1 and TRBJ2-3; D is possibly TRBD2 (6 bases). The CDR3 is 15 amino acids. From germline, CDR1 is SQVTM and CDR2 ANQGSEA. V dropped 8 bases and J dropped 0 bases, with 18 bases sitting between them. The CDR3 DNA is TGCAGCACCCGGGACTTCCCTCCCAGCACAGATACGCAGTATTTT. Protein: CSTRDFPPSTDTQYF.

The chain recombines TRBV11-2 with TRBJ1-2; maybe TRBD1 (6 bases). In germline, CDR1 is SGHAT, CDR2 FQNNGV. Deletions cut 4 bases from V and 7 bases from J, with 19 bases between. The CDR3 contains 15 residues. CDR3 residues: CASSSIREGVFGYTF. The DNA of the CDR3 is TGTGCCAGCAGCTCCATTCGTGAGGGGGTATTTGGCTACACCTTC.

The rearrangement uses TRBV28 and TRBJ2-7; 8 positions match TRBD1. CDR1 and CDR2 (germline): MDHEN, SYDVKM. This CDR3 has 14 amino acids. Trimming cost V 2 bases and J 4 bases; bases outside gene matches: 4. CDR3 loop: CASSLGQGGYEQYF. CDR3 DNA: TGTGCCAGCAGTTTAGGACAGGGTGGGTACGAGCAGTACTTC.

The chain links TRBV5-4 to TRBJ2-7; D gene ambiguous. CDR3 length: 13 amino acids. Between the trimmed V and J ends, which lost 3 bases and 5 bases, there was a span of 12 bases. CDR1 and CDR2 (germline): SGHNT, YYREEE (reference sequence). The CDR3 protein is CASSSGRNDEQYF. The CDR3, as DNA: TGTGCCAGCAGCTCCGGTCGTAACGACGAGCAGTACTTC.

J is TRBJ1-4 and V is TRBV28; 7 nucleotides agree with TRBD1. This CDR3 has 16 amino acids. Per germline, CDR1 MDHEN and CDR2 SYDVKM. The V and J ends lost 2 bases and 3 bases, in that order; junction bases with no gene match: 6. The CDR3 sequence: CASSLGRGEPNEKLFF. For the CDR3, the DNA is TGTGCCAGCAGTTTAGGCAGGGGGGAGCCTAATGAAAAACTGTTTTTT.

The V and J genes are TRBV5-1 and TRBJ2-1; D not resolved. V lost 7 bases and J 5 bases, leaving 7 bases between the germline ends. This CDR3 comprises 11 residues. Germline V gene data show CDR1 as SGHRS and CDR2 as YFSETQ. CDR3 in DNA: TGCGCCAGCTACGGAGACAATGAGCAGTTCTTC. This translates into CASYGDNEQFF. The full variable domain, rest sourced from reference TRBV5-1 and TRBJ2-1, is KAGVTQTPRYLIKTRGQQVTLSCSPISGHRSVSWYQQTPGQGLQFLFEYFSETQRNKGNFPGRFSGRQFSNSRSEMNVSTLELGDSALYLCASYGDNEQFFGPGTRLTVL.

This clone has more than one count but fewer than ten. The chain employs TRBV7-2 and TRBJ2-5; D may match TRBD1 or TRBD2 (5 bases each). CDR3 length: 13 amino acids. V lost 11 bases and J 5 bases, leaving 18 bases between the germline ends. Per germline, CDR1 SGHTA and CDR2 FQGNSA. CDR3 in amino acids: CAGTRRPEETQYF. For the CDR3, the DNA is TGTGCCGGGACGCGACGGCCAGAGGAGACCCAGTACTTC.

The genes are TRBV5-1 and TRBJ2-3; TRBD2 agrees at 10 bases. The CDR3 has 16 amino acids. Unmatched junction bases numbered 5, after V lost 0 bases and J lost 4 bases. Germline V gives CDR1 SGHRS, CDR2 YFSETQ. CDR3 loop: CASSLVGLATPDTQYF. The CDR3 DNA reads TGCGCCAGCAGCTTGGTGGGACTAGCGACCCCAGATACGCAGTATTTT.

This sequence joins TRBV25-1 and TRBJ2-7; 8 nucleotides agree with TRBD2. The V gene end was trimmed by 3 bases and the J gene end by 3 bases; junction bases not matched to a gene: 10. This CDR3 comprises 16 residues. Per germline, CDR1 MGHDK and CDR2 SYGVNS. CDR3 region: CASSELGGRPVYEQYF. In nucleotides, the CDR3 is TGTGCCAGCAGTGAGTTAGGCGGGAGGCCCGTCTACGAGCAGTACTTC.

The chain links TRBV2 to TRBJ1-1, with D uncertain. Germline V lookup: CDR1 SNHLY, CDR2 FYNNEI. Trimming removed 5 bases from V and 3 bases from J, with 7 bases in between. The CDR3 extends over 12 amino acids. CDR3 sequence: CASSCRHTEAFF. The CDR3 bases are TGTGCCAGCAGTTGCCGACACACTGAAGCTTTCTTT.

The chain couples TRBV7-9 to TRBJ1-2; no clear D. The CDR3 covers 15 residues. V gave up 4 bases and J gave up 1 base, with 13 bases separating them. Germline CDR1 and CDR2: SEHNR and FQNEAQ (reference sequence). The CDR3 sequence is CASSSLIPGNYGYTF. CDR3 DNA sequence: TGTGCCAGCAGCTCCCTCATACCGGGTAACTATGGCTACACCTTC.

The chain recombines TRBV5-6 with TRBJ2-1; TRBD1 might be the D (5 bases). The CDR3 runs 13 residues. V was clipped by 2 bases and J by 4 bases, with 7 bases between them. Germline V CDR1 and CDR2: SGHDT, YYEEEE. CDR3 amino acids: CASSFKGYNEQFF. DNA for the CDR3: TGTGCCAGCAGCTTTAAGGGGTACAATGAGCAGTTCTTC.

V is TRBV10-2 and J is TRBJ2-7; D ambiguous. V lost 4 bases and J lost 0, with 13 bases in between. This CDR3 has 15 amino acids. In germline, CDR1 is WSHSY, CDR2 SAAADI. The CDR3 region is CASSVGSGSSYEQYF. The CDR3, as DNA: TGCGCCAGCAGTGTGGGATCTGGTTCCTCCTACGAGCAGTACTTC.